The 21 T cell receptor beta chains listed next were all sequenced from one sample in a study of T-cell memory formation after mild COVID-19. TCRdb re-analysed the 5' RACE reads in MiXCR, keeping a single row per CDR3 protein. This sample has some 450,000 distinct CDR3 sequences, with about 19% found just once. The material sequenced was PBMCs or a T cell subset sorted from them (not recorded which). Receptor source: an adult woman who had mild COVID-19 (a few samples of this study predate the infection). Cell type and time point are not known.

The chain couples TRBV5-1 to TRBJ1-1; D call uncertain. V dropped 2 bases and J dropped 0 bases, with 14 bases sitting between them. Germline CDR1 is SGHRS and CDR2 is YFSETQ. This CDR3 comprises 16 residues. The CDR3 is CASSFPAGSLNTEAFF. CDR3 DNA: TGCGCCAGCAGCTTTCCCGCAGGCTCGCTGAACACTGAAGCTTTCTTT.

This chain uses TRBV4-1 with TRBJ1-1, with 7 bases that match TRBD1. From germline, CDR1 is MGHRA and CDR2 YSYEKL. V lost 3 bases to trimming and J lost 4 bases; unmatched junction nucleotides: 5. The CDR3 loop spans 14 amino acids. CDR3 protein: CASSHPQGTTEAFF. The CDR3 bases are TGCGCCAGCAGCCACCCACAGGGGACCACTGAAGCTTTCTTT.

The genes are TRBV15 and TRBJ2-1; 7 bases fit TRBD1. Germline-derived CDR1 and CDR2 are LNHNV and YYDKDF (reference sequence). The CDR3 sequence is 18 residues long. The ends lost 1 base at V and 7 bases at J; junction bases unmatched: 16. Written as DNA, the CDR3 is TGTGCCACCAGCAGAGCGCTTTTTGAGACAGGGAGAGTTAATGAGCAGTTCTTC. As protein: CATSRALFETGRVNEQFF.

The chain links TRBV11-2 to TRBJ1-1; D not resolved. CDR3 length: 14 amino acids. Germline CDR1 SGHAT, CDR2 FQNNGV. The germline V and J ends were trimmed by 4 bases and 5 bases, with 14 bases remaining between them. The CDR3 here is CASSSNYRGTEAFF. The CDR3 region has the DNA TGTGCCAGCAGCTCTAACTACCGAGGAACTGAAGCTTTCTTT. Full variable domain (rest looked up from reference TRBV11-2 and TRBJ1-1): EAGVAQSPRYKIIEKRQSVAFWCNPISGHATLYWYQQILGQGPKLLIQFQNNGVVDDSQLPKDRFSAERLKGVDSTLKIQPAKLEDSAVYLCASSSNYRGTEAFFGQGTRLTVV.

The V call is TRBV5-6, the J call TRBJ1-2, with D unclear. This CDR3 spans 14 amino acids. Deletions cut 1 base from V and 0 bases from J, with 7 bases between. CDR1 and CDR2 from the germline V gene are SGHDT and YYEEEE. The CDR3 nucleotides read TGTGCCAGCAGCTTGACGGCAGCTAACTATGGCTACACCTTC. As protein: CASSLTAANYGYTF.

CDR3 protein: CASSYGSTEAFF. The DNA for the CDR3 is TGTGCCAGCAGTTACGGATCCACTGAAGCTTTCTTT. This chain connects TRBV6-6 to TRBJ1-1; D unresolved. Trimming removed 2 bases at V and 4 bases at J, with 5 bases between. The length of the CDR3 is 12 residues. The germline V gene encodes CDR1 MNHNY and CDR2 SVGAGI (reference sequence).

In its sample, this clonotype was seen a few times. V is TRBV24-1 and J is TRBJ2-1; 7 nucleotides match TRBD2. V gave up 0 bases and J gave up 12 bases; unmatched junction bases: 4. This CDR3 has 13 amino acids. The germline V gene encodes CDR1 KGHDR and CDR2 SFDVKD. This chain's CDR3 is CATSDLRGRGQFF. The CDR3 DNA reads TGTGCCACCAGTGATTTGCGGGGGAGGGGGCAGTTCTTC.

The CDR3 reads CATSRDPGNYGYTF. The CDR3 DNA is TGTGCCACCAGCAGAGATCCGGGGAACTATGGCTACACCTTC. This sequence joins TRBV15 and TRBJ1-2; no reliable D call. V was cut by 0 bases and J by 2 bases, with 7 bases left in between. CDR3 size: 14 residues. The germline CDR1 and CDR2 sequences are LNHNV and YYDKDF (reference sequence).

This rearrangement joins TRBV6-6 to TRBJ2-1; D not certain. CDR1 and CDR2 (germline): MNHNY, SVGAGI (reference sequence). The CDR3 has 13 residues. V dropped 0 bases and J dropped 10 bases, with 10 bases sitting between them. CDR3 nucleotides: TGTGCCAGCAGTTACTCACGGGCCGGGGAGCAGTTCTTC. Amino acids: CASSYSRAGEQFF.

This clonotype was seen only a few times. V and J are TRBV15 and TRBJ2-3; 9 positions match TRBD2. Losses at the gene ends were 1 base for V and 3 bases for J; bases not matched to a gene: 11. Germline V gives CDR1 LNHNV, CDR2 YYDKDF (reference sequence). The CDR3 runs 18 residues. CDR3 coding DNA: TGTGCCACCAGCAGAGCACAGGCGGGGGGGCCGGTAACAGATACGCAGTATTTT. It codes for CATSRAQAGGPVTDTQYF.

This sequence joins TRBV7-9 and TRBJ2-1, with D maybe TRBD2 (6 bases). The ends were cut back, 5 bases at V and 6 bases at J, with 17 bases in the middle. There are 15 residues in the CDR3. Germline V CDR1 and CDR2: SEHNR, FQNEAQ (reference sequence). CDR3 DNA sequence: TGTGCCAGCAGCCCGATGACTAGTAGGGGCAATGAGCAGTTCTTC. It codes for CASSPMTSRGNEQFF.

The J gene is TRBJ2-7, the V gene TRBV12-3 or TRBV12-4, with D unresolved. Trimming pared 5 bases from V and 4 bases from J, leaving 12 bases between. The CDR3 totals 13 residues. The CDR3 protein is CASSQTLGYEQYF. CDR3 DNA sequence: TGTGCCAGCAGTCAAACTCTGGGTTACGAGCAGTACTTC.

In DNA, the CDR3 is TGTGCCAGCAGTAGTGGCCTTTACCGTCTATCCAGTGGGGAGCTGTTTTTT. Its translation is CASSSGLYRLSSGELFF. The V call is TRBV12-3 or TRBV12-4, the J call TRBJ2-2; no clear D. The CDR3 totals 17 residues. Between the trimmed V and J ends, which lost 5 bases and 8 bases, there was a span of 24 bases.

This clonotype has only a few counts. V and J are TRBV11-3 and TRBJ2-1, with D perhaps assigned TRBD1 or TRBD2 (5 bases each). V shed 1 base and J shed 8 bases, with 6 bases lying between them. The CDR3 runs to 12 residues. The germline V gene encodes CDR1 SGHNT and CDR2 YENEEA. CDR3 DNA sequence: TGTGCCAGCAGCTTAGGGGACGATGAGCAGTTCTTC. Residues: CASSLGDDEQFF.

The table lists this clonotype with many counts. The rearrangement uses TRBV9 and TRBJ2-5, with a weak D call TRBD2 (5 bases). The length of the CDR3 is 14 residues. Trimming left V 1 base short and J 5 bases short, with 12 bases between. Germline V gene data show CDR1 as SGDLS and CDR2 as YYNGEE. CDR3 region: CASSVFGVGETQYF. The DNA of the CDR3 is TGTGCCAGCAGCGTATTCGGGGTGGGGGAGACCCAGTACTTC.

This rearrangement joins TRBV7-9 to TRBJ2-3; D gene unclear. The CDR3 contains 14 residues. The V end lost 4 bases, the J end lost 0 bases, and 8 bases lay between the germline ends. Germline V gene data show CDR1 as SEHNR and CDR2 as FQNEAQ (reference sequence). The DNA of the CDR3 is TGTGCCAGCAGCTACGGAGACAGCACAGATACGCAGTATTTT. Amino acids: CASSYGDSTDTQYF.

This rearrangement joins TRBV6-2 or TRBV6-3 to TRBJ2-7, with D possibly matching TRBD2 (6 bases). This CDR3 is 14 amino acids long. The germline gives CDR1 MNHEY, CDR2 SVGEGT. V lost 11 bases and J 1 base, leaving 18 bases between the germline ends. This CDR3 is CAVEAGTGSYEQYF. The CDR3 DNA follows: TGTGCCGTTGAAGCGGGTACCGGATCCTACGAGCAGTACTTC.

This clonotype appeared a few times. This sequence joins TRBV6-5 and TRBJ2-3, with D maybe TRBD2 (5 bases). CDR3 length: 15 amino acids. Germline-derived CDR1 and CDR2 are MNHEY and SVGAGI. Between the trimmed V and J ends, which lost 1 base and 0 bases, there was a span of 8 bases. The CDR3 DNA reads TGTGCCAGCAGTTACTTCGGCGGGAGCACAGATACGCAGTATTTT. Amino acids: CASSYFGGSTDTQYF.

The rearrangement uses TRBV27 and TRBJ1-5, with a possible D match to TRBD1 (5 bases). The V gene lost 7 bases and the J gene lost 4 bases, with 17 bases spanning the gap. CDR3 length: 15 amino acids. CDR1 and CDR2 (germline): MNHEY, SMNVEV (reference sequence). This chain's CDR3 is CASNERAGRNQPQHF. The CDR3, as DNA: TGTGCCAGCAATGAGAGGGCAGGGCGTAATCAGCCCCAGCATTTT.

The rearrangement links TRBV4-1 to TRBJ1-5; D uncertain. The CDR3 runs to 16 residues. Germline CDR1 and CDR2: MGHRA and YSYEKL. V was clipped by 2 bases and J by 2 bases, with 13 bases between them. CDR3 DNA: TGCGCCAGCAGCCAACCCCCCACCGGGGGCAATCAGCCCCAGCATTTT. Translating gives CASSQPPTGGNQPQHF.

Here the CDR3 reads CASSLGQGLLNTEAFF. CDR3 bases: TGTGCCAGCAGTTTGGGACAGGGTCTTTTGAACACTGAAGCTTTCTTT. The chain has TRBV12-3 or TRBV12-4 and TRBJ1-1; TRBD1 matches at 9 bases. This CDR3 spans 16 amino acids. The V gene end was trimmed by 3 bases and the J gene end by 0 bases; junction bases not matched to a gene: 5.